This T cell receptor beta chain was obtained from a study of blood T cells in healthy people across ages. The table lists this clonotype with many counts. Its target is unknown. The study's findings and limits: Higher diversity and more naive CD4+ cells were features of long-lived donors, compared to aged donors. Researchers report that TCR beta diversity correlated strongly with naive T cell percentage. For the donors, CMV status was unknown and possibly confounded expanded clonotype changes.

Primers used in a second PCR of roughly 7 to 12 cycles were a sample-barcoded 5' primer and a J-beta primer mix. Researchers report that each sample yielded at least 3 million CDR3-containing paired-end reads. MiXCR was run by TCRdb on the 5' RACE reads, yielding one entry per CDR3 protein. The table records over a million distinct CDR3 sequences, 35% to 45% of them present only once. V shed 6 bases, J shed 9 bases, and the junction held 7 bases outside the gene matches. Germline loops: CDR1 DFQATT, CDR2 SNEGSKA (reference sequence). CDR3 size: 11 residues. V usage is TRBV20-1 and J usage is TRBJ1-2; TRBD1 matches at 7 bases. Sequencing was performed on blood. The TCR sequence derives from a woman under 30 in good health. The CDR3 sequence: CSARQGLSYTF. The CDR3 DNA is TGCAGTGCCCGACAGGGTCTTAGCTACACCTTC.